The rows below give T cell receptor beta chains drawn from one sample of a study of blood T cell repertoires in COVID-19. Method: immunoSEQ multiplex PCR; TCRdb's copy keeps in-frame clones and lacks some. The table includes about 220,000 clones, approximately 81% detected once. The sample comprised peripheral blood. The receptor source for this set is a man aged 25-45 years with active or convalescent COVID-19. Both conserved end residues are part of each CDR3. A D gene is named only where the DNA matches it firmly. Expanded clones are given a class, and other clones once, few, many or no size at all.

size	D	V	J	DNA	CDR3
-	TRBD1	TRBV3-1/TRBV3-2	TRBJ2-1	TGTGCCAGCAGCCAAGGGGGGACAGGGAGAATGAATGAGCAGTTCTTC	CASSQGGTGRMNEQFF
-	-	TRBV28	TRBJ1-4	TGTGCAAGCATCAGCGGGAGGTCTAATGAAAAACTGTTTTTT	CASISGRSNEKLFF
once	TRBD1	TRBV28	TRBJ1-6	TGTGCCAGCAGTTCCCAATCAGGGGGCGATTCACCCCTCCACTTT	CASSSQSGGDSPLHF
-	-	TRBV18	TRBJ1-3	TGTGCCAGCTCACCGTCAGGGGCGGCGGCTGGAAACACCATATATTTT	CASSPSGAAAGNTIYF
-	-	TRBV28	TRBJ1-5	TGTGCCAGCAGTTTTTCCCGGTATAGCAATCAGCCCCAGCATTTT	CASSFSRYSNQPQHF
-	-	TRBV6-6	TRBJ2-3	TGTGCCAGCACAGCGATACCCACAGATACGCAGTATTTT	CASTAIPTDTQYF
-	TRBD1	TRBV12-5	TRBJ1-2	TGTGCTAGTGTTTCAGACAGGGGGTCCCCCAACTATGGCTACACCTTC	CASVSDRGSPNYGYTF
-	TRBD2	TRBV18	TRBJ2-3	TGTGCCAGCTCACCTATAGCGGGAGTCCTCACAGATACGCAGTATTTT	CASSPIAGVLTDTQYF
-	TRBD2	TRBV4-2	TRBJ2-3	TGTGCCAGCAGCCAGCTCCGCCTACTAGCGGGAGGGCAGAATACGCAGTATTTT	CASSQLRLLAGGQNTQYF
-	-	TRBV2	TRBJ1-1	TGTGCCAGCAGTGTTTACGGGGTGGACACTGAAGCTTTCTTT	CASSVYGVDTEAFF
few	-	TRBV4-1	TRBJ1-6	TGCGCCCCCCGCCCCCTGGGGGGCTCCTATAATTCACCCCTCCACTTT	CAPRPLGGSYNSPLHF
-	-	TRBV18	TRBJ2-3	TGTGCCAGCTCACCCGACTCCTCTGGTACGCAGTATTTT	CASSPDSSGTQYF
-	TRBD2	TRBV28	TRBJ2-3	TGTGCCAGCAGTTCCGATCGACTAGCGGCCCCAGATACGCAGTATTTT	CASSSDRLAAPDTQYF
-	TRBD1	TRBV19	TRBJ1-2	TGTGCCAGTACCTCGGGGCCGCCGGGACAGGGCTATGGCTACACCTTC	CASTSGPPGQGYGYTF
-	-	TRBV7-2	TRBJ1-1	TGTGCCAGCAGCTTCGCGGACACTGAAGCTTTCTTT	CASSFADTEAFF
-	TRBD2	TRBV5-1	TRBJ2-3	TGCGCCAGCAGCCTGACGACTAGCGGCACAGATACGCAGTATTTT	CASSLTTSGTDTQYF
-	-	TRBV27	TRBJ1-1	TGTGCCAGCAGTTTGGCGGGGGCCACTGAAGCTTTCTTT	CASSLAGATEAFF
-	TRBD2	TRBV5-4	TRBJ2-1	TGTGCCAGCAGTTCGACTAGCGGGGGAGTCTACAATGAGCAGTTCTTC	CASSSTSGGVYNEQFF
once	-	TRBV30	TRBJ1-5	TGTGCCTGGAGTGTGCCCGGGAGCAATCAGCCCCAGCATTTT	CAWSVPGSNQPQHF
-	-	TRBV21-1	TRBJ2-7	TGTGCCAGCAGCAAAGTCGGGACAGGCGGAATCTACGAGCAGTACTTC	CASSKVGTGGIYEQYF
-	TRBD1	TRBV2	TRBJ1-4	TGTGCCAGCAGTCGGACAGGGGGCTATAATGAAAAACTGTTTTTT	CASSRTGGYNEKLFF
-	-	TRBV19	TRBJ2-5	TGTGCCAGTAGTGCTGCTGGCGGGTGGTACCAAGAGACCCAGTACTTC	CASSAAGGWYQETQYF
-	TRBD2	TRBV10-3	TRBJ2-7	TGTGCCATCAGAGCCGGGACTAGCGGCCCCTACGAGCAGTACTTC	CAIRAGTSGPYEQYF
-	TRBD2	TRBV3-1/TRBV3-2	TRBJ2-3	TGTGCCAGCAGCCAACCCCTTCTTGAGCGGGGACGCGCCTCAGATACGCAGTATTTT	CASSQPLLERGRASDTQYF
-	TRBD2	TRBV7-2	TRBJ2-4	TGTGCCAGCAGCTTAGCTAGCGGGGCAAACATTCAGTACTTC	CASSLASGANIQYF
-	TRBD1	TRBV4-3	TRBJ2-7	TGCGCCAGCAGCCGCTTTCTCGGGACAGGGGACTCCTACGAGCAGTACTTC	CASSRFLGTGDSYEQYF
-	-	TRBV28	TRBJ2-7	TGTGCCAGCAGTTTGCCCTCTGCGGGGAGGACCCTCCGGGTCCACGAGCAGTACTTC	CASSLPSAGRTLRVHEQYF
-	-	TRBV19	TRBJ1-3	TGTGCCAGTAGCTGGAAACAGATTTCAAGCACCATATATTTT	CASSWKQISSTIYF
once	-	TRBV28	TRBJ2-5	TGTGCCAGCAGTTTTCGTATTGGAGATCAAGAGACCCAGTACTTC	CASSFRIGDQETQYF
-	TRBD1	TRBV7-9	TRBJ1-1	TGTGCCAGCAGCTTAAAGGGGCCGACAGGGAAGGGGGGAGCTTTCTTT	CASSLKGPTGKGGAFF
-	TRBD1	TRBV18	TRBJ2-7	TGTGCCAGCTCCCAGGGACAGGGGGCGGAGGAGCAGTACTTC	CASSQGQGAEEQYF
-	-	TRBV28	TRBJ1-2	TGTGCCAGCAGTTTATTACCCGGAGCGGGAGGCTACACCTTC	CASSLLPGAGGYTF
-	TRBD2	TRBV6-4	TRBJ2-7	TGTGCCAGCCGACTAGCGGGGGCCTCCTCCTACGAGCAGTACTTC	CASRLAGASSYEQYF
-	-	TRBV5-4	TRBJ2-1	TGTGCCAGCAGCTTGGTGGGGGGAACCTACAATGAGCAGTTCTTC	CASSLVGGTYNEQFF
-	-	TRBV28	TRBJ1-1	TGTGCCAGCAGGTTCCGGGGTATTACTGAAGCTTTCTTT	CASRFRGITEAFF
few	-	TRBV19	TRBJ1-5	TGTGCCAGTACTGTGGGGGGGGCTTATAGCAATCAGCCCCAGCATTTT	CASTVGGAYSNQPQHF
-	TRBD1	TRBV28	TRBJ1-6	TGTGCCAGCAGTTGGACAGGGACACCCCTCCACTTT	CASSWTGTPLHF
-	TRBD1	TRBV29-1	TRBJ1-1	TGCAGCGCCGGACAGGGTCACGAAGCTTTCTTT	CSAGQGHEAFF
-	TRBD1	TRBV4-1	TRBJ1-2	TGCGCCAGCAGCCAACCGGGACAGGGGCATGGCTACACCTTC	CASSQPGQGHGYTF
-	-	TRBV7-9	TRBJ1-4	TGTGCCAGCAGCTTTTTCGGAGATTCTGAAAAACTGTTTTTT	CASSFFGDSEKLFF
-	TRBD1	TRBV7-9	TRBJ1-2	TGTGCCAGCAGCTTAGAGGTCCAGGGGGCGTATGGCTACACCTTC	CASSLEVQGAYGYTF